The TCR beta chain described here comes from a study of human T cells and chemical hapten exposure. Time point reported: patch test 3, about 24 weeks after DPC sensitization. Treatment of the sample: therapeutic diphenylcyclopropenone sensitization with weekly scalp DPC. The trim removed 0 bases at V and 2 bases at J, leaving 7 bases unmatched. Germline lookup yields CDR1 DFQATT and CDR2 SNEGSKA (reference sequence). CDR3 length: 15 residues. TCRdb independently ran MiXCR on the RACE reads; one entry per CDR3 protein. Among about 160,000 distinct CDR3 sequences listed, around a quarter were seen once.

V gene TRBV20-1 combines with J gene TRBJ2-7; TRBD1 agrees at 7 bases. Sequenced here: whole blood, sampled in connection with sensitization to the hapten diphenylcyclopropenone (DPC). This sequence was found in a woman aged 18-35 years with alopecia areata. Some clones in this sample may be carry-over from other donors' samples. The CDR3 loop is CSARDRVGQAYEQYF. In nucleotides, the CDR3 is TGCAGTGCTAGAGATAGGGTCGGACAGGCCTACGAGCAGTACTTC.